The 30 T cell receptor beta chains reported below all come from one sample, sequenced in a study of T cells after yellow fever vaccination. In TCRdb, the 5' RACE reads were re-called with MiXCR into one record per CDR3 protein. The sample has around 100,000 distinct CDR3 sequences; 5.8% are singletons. The specimen was CD8+ T cells sorted from PBMCs, collected 10 days after the yellow fever booster vaccination. All receptors come from a man between 18 and 35 years old who received the YFV17D yellow fever vaccine.

This clonotype came up a few times. This sequence joins TRBV4-1 and TRBJ2-7, with TRBD1 as a possible D gene (5 bases). CDR1 MGHRA and CDR2 YSYEKL come from the germline V gene. The CDR3 is 16 amino acids. V lost 4 bases, J lost 2 bases, and 18 bases lay in between. The CDR3 bases are TGCGCCAGCAGCCGGACGACACGGACAAACCCCTACGAGCAGTACTTC. Its translation is CASSRTTRTNPYEQYF.

This clonotype was counted a few times. The rearrangement links TRBV27 to TRBJ2-5; the match to TRBD2 covers 9 bases. The CDR3 has 12 amino acids. J gave up 7 bases and V 7 bases, and 4 bases lay outside the gene matches. Germline CDR1 and CDR2: MNHEY and SMNVEV (reference sequence). CDR3 residues: CASMSGGTTQYF. CDR3 DNA sequence: TGTGCCAGCATGAGCGGGGGGACGACCCAGTACTTC.

The chain joins TRBV7-2 to TRBJ2-1; D is undetermined. The length of the CDR3 is 15 residues. In germline, CDR1 is SGHTA, CDR2 FQGNSA. V shed 3 bases and J shed 0 bases, with 9 bases lying between them. The DNA for the CDR3 is TGTGCCAGCAGCTTCCTCTCCAGCTCCTACAATGAGCAGTTCTTC. It codes for CASSFLSSSYNEQFF. Variable domain in full (rest from reference TRBV7-2 and TRBJ2-1): GAGVSQSPSNKVTEKGKDVELRCDPISGHTALYWYRQSLGQGLEFLIYFQGNSAPDKSGLPSDRFSAERTGGSVSTLTIQRTQQEDSAVYLCASSFLSSSYNEQFFGPGTRLTVL.

The rearrangement joins TRBV5-1 to TRBJ1-1; 7 nucleotides align to TRBD1. Germline V CDR1 and CDR2: SGHRS, YFSETQ. This CDR3 comprises 15 residues. The junction had 10 bases not matched to a gene; V was cut back by 4 bases and J by 4 bases. The CDR3 coding sequence is TGCGCCAGCAGCCACCGACAGGGTCACATCACTGAAGCTTTCTTT. Its protein is CASSHRQGHITEAFF.

This clonotype was seen a handful of times. V is TRBV4-1 and J is TRBJ2-7; 10 nucleotides match TRBD1. Trimming at V came to 3 bases and at J to 4 bases, leaving 9 bases not matched to a gene. There are 16 residues in the CDR3. Germline V CDR1 and CDR2: MGHRA, YSYEKL. CDR3 in amino acids: CASSQGGQGVGYEQYF. The CDR3, as DNA: TGCGCCAGCAGCCAGGGTGGACAGGGGGTCGGGTACGAGCAGTACTTC.

This clonotype was detected only a few times. The V and J genes are TRBV27 and TRBJ2-2, with D perhaps being TRBD1 or TRBD2 (5 bases each). The V and J ends lost 1 base and 0 bases respectively, with 9 bases between them. CDR1 MNHEY and CDR2 SMNVEV come from the germline V gene (reference sequence). This CDR3 has 16 amino acids. The CDR3 reads CASSLLPGPNTGELFF. The CDR3 bases are TGTGCCAGCAGTTTATTGCCGGGGCCGAACACCGGGGAGCTGTTTTTT.

Ten or more counts support this clonotype. V and J are TRBV5-1 and TRBJ2-1; 12 nucleotides match TRBD2. This CDR3 region has 16 residues. J was trimmed by 5 bases and V by 5 bases; bases with no gene match: 8. The V gene's germline CDR1 is SGHRS and CDR2 YFSETQ. This CDR3 reads CASRALAGGPNNEQFF. CDR3 nucleotide sequence: TGCGCCAGCAGGGCCCTAGCGGGGGGGCCTAACAATGAGCAGTTCTTC.

This chain joins TRBV9 and TRBJ2-3; 9 bases align to TRBD1. The CDR3 is 17 residues long. The V and J ends lost 3 bases and 0 bases, in that order; junction bases with no gene match: 8. Germline values: CDR1 SGDLS, CDR2 YYNGEE. CDR3: CASSAETGTGSTDTQYF. The DNA for the CDR3 is TGTGCCAGCAGCGCCGAAACCGGGACAGGGAGCACAGATACGCAGTATTTT.

The chain recombines TRBV7-3 with TRBJ2-1; D possibly corresponds to TRBD1 (6 bases). Germline V lookup: CDR1 SGHTA, CDR2 FQGTGA. The CDR3 totals 14 residues. V lost 0 bases and J lost 10, with 13 bases in between. CDR3 residues: CASSLTGARREQFF. The DNA for the CDR3 is TGTGCCAGCAGCTTAACGGGGGCGAGGCGAGAGCAGTTCTTC.

This clonotype was counted between two and nine times. The V call is TRBV12-3 or TRBV12-4, the J call TRBJ2-1; 9 bases line up with TRBD1. The CDR3 extends over 14 amino acids. The V segment lost 10 bases and the J segment 8 bases; nucleotides outside the gene matches: 12. CDR3 DNA sequence: TGTGCCATACAGAGGGACAGGGAGGGTTATGAGCAGTTCTTC. Amino acids: CAIQRDREGYEQFF.

V gene TRBV20-1 combines with J gene TRBJ1-2, with a weak D call TRBD1 (5 bases). This CDR3 is 14 amino acids long. Germline V lookup: CDR1 DFQATT, CDR2 SNEGSKA (reference sequence). The V gene lost 6 bases and the J gene lost 4 bases, with 18 bases spanning the gap. This CDR3 is CSALVRDSVYGYTF. In nucleotides, the CDR3 is TGCAGTGCCCTCGTCAGGGATTCTGTCTATGGCTACACCTTC.

The table lists this clonotype with many counts. The genes are TRBV6-5 and TRBJ2-7, with 9 positions matching TRBD1. V was clipped by 5 bases and J by 3 bases; unmatched bases: 8. Germline V gives CDR1 MNHEY, CDR2 SVGAGI. The CDR3 contains 15 residues. The chain's CDR3 is CASSPDRGIYYEQYV. The CDR3 DNA sequence: TGTGCCAGCAGTCCGGACAGGGGAATTTACTACGAGCAGTACGTC.

This clonotype was picked up a small number of times. The genes are TRBV21-1 and TRBJ1-1. TRBV21-1 counts as a pseudogene. The CDR3 covers 12 residues. This CDR3 is CAKGLGGTEAFF. The CDR3 nucleotides read TGTGCCAAGGGGCTGGGAGGCACTGAAGCTTTCTTT.

This clonotype has just a few counts. This chain connects TRBV9 to TRBJ2-5; D may be TRBD2 (6 bases). The CDR3 is 14 residues long. The V end lost 3 bases, the J end lost 2 bases, and 11 bases lay between the germline ends. CDR1 is SGDLS, CDR2 YYNGEE, per germline. CDR3: CASSAWDSQETQYF. The CDR3 DNA reads TGTGCCAGCAGCGCCTGGGACTCGCAAGAGACCCAGTACTTC.

There are a few counts of this clonotype. The chain has TRBV4-1 and TRBJ2-1; TRBD1 matches at 10 bases. This CDR3 comprises 16 residues. V gave up 0 bases and J gave up 9 bases; unmatched junction bases: 8. Germline V gene data show CDR1 as MGHRA and CDR2 as YSYEKL. Written as DNA, the CDR3 is TGCGCCAGCAGCCAAGAGCCCCGGACAGGGGGTCTTGAGCAGTTCTTC. Its translation is CASSQEPRTGGLEQFF.

The table lists this clonotype with many counts. The chain employs TRBV6-2 or TRBV6-3 and TRBJ2-2; no reliable D call. V was cut by 0 bases and J by 3 bases, with 8 bases left in between. This CDR3 region has 15 residues. From germline, CDR1 is MNHEY and CDR2 SVGEGT. In DNA form, the CDR3 reads TGTGCCAGCAGTTACTCGAAAAGGGACACCGGGGAGCTGTTTTTT. Translation: CASSYSKRDTGELFF.

This chain links TRBV20-1 with TRBJ2-7; D remains unclear. Trimming pared 5 bases from V and 6 bases from J, leaving 11 bases between. The germline V gene has CDR1 DFQATT and CDR2 SNEGSKA (reference sequence). CDR3 size: 11 residues. The CDR3 region is CSARASGEQYF. The CDR3 bases are TGCAGTGCTCGGGCTTCTGGCGAGCAGTACTTC.

This clonotype showed up many times. The V call is TRBV27, the J call TRBJ1-1, with no clear D. Trimming shortened V by 0 bases and J by 8 bases, and 7 bases separated the two germline ends. CDR3 length equals 12 residues. Germline-derived CDR1 and CDR2 are MNHEY and SMNVEV (reference sequence). The CDR3 sequence is CASSLSWGEAFF. CDR3 DNA: TGTGCCAGCAGTTTATCATGGGGAGAAGCTTTCTTT.

This clonotype was counted between two and nine times. The chain employs TRBV6-2 or TRBV6-3 and TRBJ2-1; weak D call: TRBD1 (6 bases). CDR1 is MNHEY and CDR2 is SVGEGT in the germline V gene. The CDR3 consists of 17 residues. Trimming took off 2 bases at V and 7 bases at J, with 21 bases between the two ends. The DNA of the CDR3 is TGTGCCAGCAGTTACCCGGGCGTGCAGGGGCTGGGGAATGAGCAGTTCTTC. Residues: CASSYPGVQGLGNEQFF.

This clonotype was recorded many times. The V call is TRBV4-1, the J call TRBJ2-5; possibly TRBD2 for D (5 bases). V shed 1 base and J shed 0 bases, with 12 bases lying between them. This CDR3 has 16 amino acids. Germline V gives CDR1 MGHRA, CDR2 YSYEKL. CDR3 residues: CASSQGPGGNQETQYF. The DNA of the CDR3 is TGCGCCAGCAGCCAAGGCCCAGGAGGTAACCAAGAGACCCAGTACTTC.

V and J are TRBV7-8 and TRBJ2-1, with a tentative D call TRBD2 (7 bases). CDR1 and CDR2 from the germline V gene are SGHVS and FQNEAQ. This CDR3 has 13 amino acids. V gave up 3 bases and J gave up 9 bases, with 12 bases separating them. CDR3 sequence: CASSFRGAFEQFF. As DNA, the CDR3 is TGTGCCAGCAGCTTCCGGGGGGCTTTTGAGCAGTTCTTC.

This clonotype was recorded a few times. The gene calls are TRBV29-1 and TRBJ1-2, with D possibly matching TRBD1 (6 bases). CDR1 and CDR2 (germline): SQVTM, ANQGSEA. The CDR3 spans 14 residues. Between the trimmed V and J ends, which lost 5 bases and 4 bases, there was a span of 17 bases. The CDR3 loop reads CSVSDRPGIYGYTF. CDR3 in DNA: TGCAGCGTTTCAGACAGGCCGGGGATCTATGGCTACACCTTC.

This clonotype was detected a few times. The chain carries TRBV7-9 and TRBJ1-1; D remains unclear. Between the trimmed V and J ends, which lost 4 bases and 1 base, there was a span of 16 bases. CDR1 and CDR2 from the germline V gene are SEHNR and FQNEAQ (reference sequence). The CDR3 sequence is 16 residues long. This chain's CDR3 is CASSSRRDSWNTEAFF. CDR3 DNA: TGTGCCAGCAGCTCCCGACGAGACTCTTGGAACACTGAAGCTTTCTTT.

This clonotype was seen more than once but under ten times. The chain couples TRBV6-6 to TRBJ1-6; the D is unclear. V was pared by 0 bases and J by 8 bases, with 11 bases between. CDR1 is MNHNY, CDR2 SVGAGI, per germline (reference sequence). This CDR3 spans 15 amino acids. In DNA form, the CDR3 reads TGTGCCAGCAGTTACTCGATTAGGGAGGATTCACCCCTCCACTTT. It encodes CASSYSIREDSPLHF.

This clonotype was picked up a small number of times. The rearrangement joins TRBV2 to TRBJ2-7, with D tentatively TRBD1 (5 bases). The ends were cut back, 3 bases at V and 5 bases at J, with 17 bases in the middle. Germline V CDR1 and CDR2: SNHLY, FYNNEI. This CDR3 has 15 residues. CDR3 amino acids: CASSDPQGRGNEQYF. DNA of the CDR3: TGTGCCAGCAGTGATCCCCAGGGAAGGGGTAACGAGCAGTACTTC.

CDR3 nucleotides: TGTGCCATCAACGCGGGGGGAAGGGACACTGAAGCTTTCTTT. Translated, it gives CAINAGGRDTEAFF. The gene calls are TRBV10-3 and TRBJ1-1; D perhaps matches TRBD1 (5 bases). Germline lookup yields CDR1 ENHRY and CDR2 SYGVKD. Trimming removed 7 bases at V and 3 bases at J, with 15 bases between. This CDR3 has 14 residues.

This clonotype was recorded a few times. J is TRBJ2-7 and V is TRBV7-9; D is tentatively TRBD1 or TRBD2 (6 bases each). V was shortened by 4 bases and J by 2 bases, with 21 bases between the two germline ends. The CDR3 is made up of 17 amino acids. CDR1 and CDR2 from the germline V gene are SEHNR and FQNEAQ (reference sequence). CDR3 in DNA: TGTGCCAGCAGCTCCACGAGGGAGGACAGCGTCGCCTACGAGCAGTACTTC. This encodes CASSSTREDSVAYEQYF.

This clonotype was recorded many times. J is TRBJ1-1 and V is TRBV6-5; D remains unclear. V lost 6 bases to trimming and J lost 1 base, with 6 bases between them. Per germline, CDR1 MNHEY and CDR2 SVGAGI. This CDR3 is built from 12 residues. CDR3 residues: CASRGWNTEAFF. The DNA for the CDR3 is TGTGCCAGCAGGGGATGGAACACTGAAGCTTTCTTT.

This clonotype was found a few times. The rearrangement links TRBV2 to TRBJ2-3, with 8 bases identical to TRBD2. This CDR3 comprises 15 residues. V was clipped by 8 bases and J by 6 bases; unmatched bases: 13. Per the germline V gene, CDR1 is SNHLY and CDR2 is FYNNEI. The CDR3 DNA reads TGTGCCAGCTGCCTAGCGGGTACCCCCTACGATACGCAGTATTTT. Amino acids: CASCLAGTPYDTQYF. The full variable domain, completed using reference TRBV2 and TRBJ2-3, is EPEVTQTPSHQVTQMGQEVILRCVPISNHLYFYWYRQILGQKVEFLVSFYNNEISEKSEIFDDQFSVERPDGSNFTLKIRSTKLEDSAMYFCASCLAGTPYDTQYFGPGTRLTVL.

This clonotype was recorded a few times. V is TRBV13 and J is TRBJ2-2; 9 bases fit TRBD1. Germline V gives CDR1 PRHDT, CDR2 FYEKMQ (reference sequence). The trim removed 5 bases at V and 6 bases at J, leaving 10 bases unmatched. This CDR3 spans 16 amino acids. CDR3 sequence: CASSHAGQGLPGELFF. DNA of the CDR3: TGTGCCAGCAGCCACGCGGGACAGGGCCTTCCCGGGGAGCTGTTTTTT.